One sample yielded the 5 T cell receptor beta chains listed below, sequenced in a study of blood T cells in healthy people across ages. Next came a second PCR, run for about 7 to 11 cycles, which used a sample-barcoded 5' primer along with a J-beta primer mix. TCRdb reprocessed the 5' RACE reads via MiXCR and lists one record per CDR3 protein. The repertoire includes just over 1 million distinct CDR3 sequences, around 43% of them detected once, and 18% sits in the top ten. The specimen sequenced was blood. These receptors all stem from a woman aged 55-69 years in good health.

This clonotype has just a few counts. CDR3 in DNA: TGTGCCAGCAGCGTAGGCGGGAGGGCCCATGAGCAGTTCTTC. Protein product: CASSVGGRAHEQFF. The chain employs TRBV9 and TRBJ2-1; 9 nucleotides agree with TRBD2. Germline CDR1 and CDR2: SGDLS and YYNGEE. The CDR3 has 14 residues. With V trimmed by 0 bases and J by 8 bases, 3 bases remained unmatched.

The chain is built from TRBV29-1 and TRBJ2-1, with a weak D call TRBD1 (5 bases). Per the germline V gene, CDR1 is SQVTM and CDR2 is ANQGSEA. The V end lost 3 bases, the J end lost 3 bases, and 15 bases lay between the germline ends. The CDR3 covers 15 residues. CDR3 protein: CSVELSGADYNEQFF. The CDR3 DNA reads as TGCAGCGTTGAGTTAAGTGGGGCCGACTACAATGAGCAGTTCTTC.

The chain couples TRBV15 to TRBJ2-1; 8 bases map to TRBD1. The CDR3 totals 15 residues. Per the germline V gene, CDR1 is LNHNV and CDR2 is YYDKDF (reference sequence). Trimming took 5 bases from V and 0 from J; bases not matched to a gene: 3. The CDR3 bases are TGTGCCACCAGCTCACAGGGGGACTCCTACAATGAGCAGTTCTTC. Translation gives CATSSQGDSYNEQFF.

CDR3 sequence: CASSTYGRGGNEQFF. CDR3 sequence (DNA): TGTGCCAGCAGTACCTACGGCAGGGGAGGGAACGAGCAGTTCTTC. V gene TRBV27 combines with J gene TRBJ2-1; D is possibly TRBD2 (7 bases). CDR1 is MNHEY, CDR2 SMNVEV, per germline (reference sequence). Trimming removed 5 bases from V and 10 bases from J, with 21 bases in between. The CDR3 is made up of 15 amino acids.

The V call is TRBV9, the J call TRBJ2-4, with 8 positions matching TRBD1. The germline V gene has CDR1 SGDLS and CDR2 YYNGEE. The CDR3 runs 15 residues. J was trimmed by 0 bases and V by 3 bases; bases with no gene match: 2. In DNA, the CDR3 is TGTGCCAGCAGCGAAACAGGGGGAGCCAAAAACATTCAGTACTTC. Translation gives CASSETGGAKNIQYF.